This is a list of T cell receptor beta chains from one sample in a study of CD8 T cells in Susac syndrome. A single record per CDR3 protein comes from TCRdb applying MiXCR to the immunoSEQ multiplex PCR reads. Of under 110,000 distinct CDR3 sequences in the sample, 94% were seen once. The sample taken for sequencing was CD8+ T cells from PBMCs. All receptors derive from a human donor with Susac syndrome. CDR3s include the opening cysteine and the closing phenylalanine or tryptophan. A D gene is named only where the DNA matches it firmly. Not all rows give a size; the values are once, few, many and, for expanded clones, a class.

>TRBV19|NA|TRBJ2-2|NA
TGTGCCAGTAGTATGGGTGGGGAGCTGTTTTTT
CASSMGGELFF
>TRBV19|NA|TRBJ2-1|NA
TGTGCCAGTAGTAGGGCGCCAATCTCCTACAATGAGCAGTTCTTC
CASSRAPISYNEQFF
>TRBV19|NA|TRBJ2-1|NA
TGTGCCAGTAGTACGGGTCTCTACAATGAGCAGTTCTTC
CASSTGLYNEQFF
>TRBV9|NA|TRBJ1-5|NA
TGTGCCAGCAACCCTAACGGGGGCAATCAGCCCCAGCATTTT
CASNPNGGNQPQHF
>TRBV3-1|NA|TRBJ1-5|NA
TGTGCCAGCAGCCCCGAAGGTTTCAATCAGCCCCAGCATTTT
CASSPEGFNQPQHF
>TRBV20-1|NA|TRBJ2-3|once
TGCAGTGCTAGATTGGGTCCTAGCACAGATACGCAGTATTTT
CSARLGPSTDTQYF
>TRBV3-1|TRBD2|TRBJ2-1|NA
TGTGCCAGCAGCGACCATGTGACTAGCTCAAGCTATGAGCAGTTCTTC
CASSDHVTSSSYEQFF
>TRBV7-9|NA|TRBJ1-1|NA
TGTGCCAGCAGCTTAGATCCAGGGGTTGAAGCTTTCTTT
CASSLDPGVEAFF
>TRBV12-3/TRBV12-4|TRBD1|TRBJ1-2|NA
TGTGCCAGCAGTTTACCATCAGGCGACAGGGGGCTGTTGGGCTACACCTTC
CASSLPSGDRGLLGYTF
>TRBV20-1|TRBD2|TRBJ2-7|NA
TGCAGTGCTAGCGAAGGGACTAGTGGCCACGAGCAGTACTTC
CSASEGTSGHEQYF
>TRBV6-2/TRBV6-3|NA|TRBJ2-7|NA
TGTGCCAGCAGTTTCGGGAGCAGGGTGGGATACGAGCAGTACTTC
CASSFGSRVGYEQYF
>TRBV13|TRBD2|TRBJ2-1|NA
TGTGCCAGCAGCTTAGGCGGGGGGGCCGGTAATGAGCAGTTCTTC
CASSLGGGAGNEQFF
>TRBV7-9|NA|TRBJ2-3|NA
TGTGCCAGCAGCTTAGGGGACCCCCCAAATACGCAGTATTTT
CASSLGDPPNTQYF
>TRBV25-1|NA|TRBJ1-6|NA
TGTGCCAGCAGTGAATGGGGCCATAATTCACCCCTCCACTTT
CASSEWGHNSPLHF
>TRBV3-1|NA|TRBJ2-5|NA
TGTGCCGAGCCCCCTCCAGGGAAGGACCAAGAGACCCAGTACTTC
CAEPPPGKDQETQYF
>TRBV11-2|NA|TRBJ2-3|NA
TGTGCCAGCAGCTTAGATGGGCCCCTGGATACGCAGTATTTT
CASSLDGPLDTQYF
>TRBV5-6|NA|TRBJ2-1|NA
TGTGCCAGCAGCCTTAGCGGACAGCAGTTCTTC
CASSLSGQQFF
>TRBV12-3/TRBV12-4|NA|TRBJ2-6|once
TGTGCCAGCACCATTGGCACGGGGCTTGGGGCCAACGTCCTGACTTTC
CASTIGTGLGANVLTF
>TRBV29-1|NA|TRBJ2-7|NA
TGCAGCGTCCCAGAAAGGGAAACCTACGAGCAGTACTTC
CSVPERETYEQYF
>TRBV23-1|NA|TRBJ2-6|once
TGCGCCAGCAGTCTCAGGGGGGAAAGCCTCTCTGGGGCCAACGTCCTGACTTTC
CASSLRGESLSGANVLTF